One T cell receptor beta chain is described in this entry. The data derive from a study of control samples from healthy donors and cancer patients. The CDR3 runs to 16 residues. Germline V gene lookup returns CDR1 SNHLY and CDR2 FYNNEI. V dropped 4 bases and J dropped 1 base, with 16 bases sitting between them. Libraries were prepared by immunoSEQ multiplex PCR; TCRdb keeps only in-frame clonotypes and omits some of them. The profile shows 100,000 or so clones, about four fifths of them singletons. The receptor was isolated from a woman aged 45-59 years in good health. The rearrangement uses TRBV2 and TRBJ1-1; D unclear. Sequencing was done on a sample of blood. CDR3 bases: TGTGCCAGCAGTGCGGCGGCCGGGAACTGGAACACTGAAGCTTTCTTT. This translates into CASSAAAGNWNTEAFF.